This T cell receptor beta chain was retrieved from a study of T cell responses to AZD1222 COVID-19 vaccine. Study-wide points: Two AZD1222 administrations were followed by greater Spike-specific TCR breadth and depth. Spike-wide coverage was observed for vaccine-associated CD4 TCRs, with dominant responses at 160-218 and 743-854. Just five or six AZD1222 recipients were seropositive at baseline.

This CDR3 has 16 residues. The V end was cut by 0 bases, the J end by 3 bases, with 14 bases between. Germline CDR1 LGHNA, CDR2 YNFKEQ. Profiled with immunoSEQ multiplex PCR; TCRdb holds only in-frame clones, not every one. The profile shows over 60,000 clones, around nine tenths of them singletons. Regarding this clone: No antigen is known for it.

This receptor was identified in an adult who received the MenACWY meningococcal vaccine as a control. Here the sequenced sample was peripheral blood, taken 28 days after the second dose of the MenACWY control vaccine. This rearrangement joins TRBV4-2 to TRBJ2-5; no clear D. The DNA of the CDR3 is TGTGCCAGCAGCCAAGATCAACACTGGAATAAAGAGACCCAGTACTTC. Protein product: CASSQDQHWNKETQYF.